This TCR beta chain appears in the sequencing data of a study of blood T cell repertoires in COVID-19. Assay used: immunoSEQ multiplex PCR; TCRdb lists only in-frame clones, some missing. The repertoire holds around 270,000 clones, 80% to 90% seen once, with over 3% in the top ten. The specimen sequenced was PBMCs or T cells enriched from blood (not recorded which). This receptor was taken from a woman in her thirties or forties who had been exposed to COVID-19.

In nucleotides, the CDR3 is TGTGCCAGTAGTACGGGACAGATCTATGGCTACACCTTC. Protein: CASSTGQIYGYTF. V and J are TRBV19 and TRBJ1-2; 7 nucleotides match TRBD1. Germline CDR1 reads LNHDA; CDR2 reads SQIVND (reference sequence). CDR3 size: 13 residues. The junction had 3 bases not matched to a gene; V was cut back by 4 bases and J by 4 bases.